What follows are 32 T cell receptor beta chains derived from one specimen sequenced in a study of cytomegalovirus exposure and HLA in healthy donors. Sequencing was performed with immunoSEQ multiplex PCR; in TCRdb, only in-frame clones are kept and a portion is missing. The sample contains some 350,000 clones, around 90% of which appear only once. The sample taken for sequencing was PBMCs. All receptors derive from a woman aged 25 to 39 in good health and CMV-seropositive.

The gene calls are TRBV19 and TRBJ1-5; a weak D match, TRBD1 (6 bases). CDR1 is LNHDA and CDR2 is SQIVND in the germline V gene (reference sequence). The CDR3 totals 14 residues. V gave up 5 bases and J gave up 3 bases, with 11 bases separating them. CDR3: CASSDRPYNQPQHF. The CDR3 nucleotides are TGTGCCAGTAGTGACAGGCCTTACAATCAGCCCCAGCATTTT.

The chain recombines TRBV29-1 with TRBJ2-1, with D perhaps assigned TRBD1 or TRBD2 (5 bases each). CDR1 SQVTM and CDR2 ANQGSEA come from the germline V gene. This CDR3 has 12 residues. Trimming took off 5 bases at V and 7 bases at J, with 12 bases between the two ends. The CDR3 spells CSVWGPQNEQFF. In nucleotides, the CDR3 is TGCAGCGTTTGGGGACCGCAAAATGAGCAGTTCTTC.

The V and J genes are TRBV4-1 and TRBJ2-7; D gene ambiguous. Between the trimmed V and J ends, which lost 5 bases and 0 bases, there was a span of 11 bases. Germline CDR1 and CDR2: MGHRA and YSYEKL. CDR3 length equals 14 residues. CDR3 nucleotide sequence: TGCGCCAGCAGCTCCCTCTTAAGCTCCTACGAGCAGTACTTC. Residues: CASSSLLSSYEQYF.

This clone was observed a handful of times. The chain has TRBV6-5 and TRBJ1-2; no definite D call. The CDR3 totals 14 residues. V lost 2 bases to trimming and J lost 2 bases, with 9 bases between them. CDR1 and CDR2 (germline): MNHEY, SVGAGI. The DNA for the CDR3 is TGTGCCAGCAGTTACACGGGAGGGAACTATGGCTACACCTTC. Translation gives CASSYTGGNYGYTF.

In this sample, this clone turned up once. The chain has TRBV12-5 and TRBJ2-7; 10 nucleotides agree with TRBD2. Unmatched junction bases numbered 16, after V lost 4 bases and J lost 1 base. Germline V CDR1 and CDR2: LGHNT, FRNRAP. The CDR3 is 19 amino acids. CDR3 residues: CASGYPPGPSGRRSYEQYF. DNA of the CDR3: TGTGCTAGTGGTTACCCCCCGGGGCCTAGCGGGAGAAGGTCCTACGAGCAGTACTTC.

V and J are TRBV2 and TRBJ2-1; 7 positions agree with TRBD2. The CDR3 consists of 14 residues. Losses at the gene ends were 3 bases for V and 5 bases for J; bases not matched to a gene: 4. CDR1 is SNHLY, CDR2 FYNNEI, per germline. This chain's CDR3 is CASSERGLDNEQFF. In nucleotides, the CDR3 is TGTGCCAGCAGTGAGCGGGGGTTGGACAATGAGCAGTTCTTC.

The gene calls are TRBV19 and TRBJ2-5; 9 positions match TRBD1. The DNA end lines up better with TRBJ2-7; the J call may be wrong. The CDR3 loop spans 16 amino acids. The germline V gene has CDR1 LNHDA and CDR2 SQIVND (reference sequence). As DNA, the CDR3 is TGTGCCAGTAGTAGTCCCTGGGACAGGGACCCCTACGAGCAGTACTTC. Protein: CASSSPWDRDPYEQYF.

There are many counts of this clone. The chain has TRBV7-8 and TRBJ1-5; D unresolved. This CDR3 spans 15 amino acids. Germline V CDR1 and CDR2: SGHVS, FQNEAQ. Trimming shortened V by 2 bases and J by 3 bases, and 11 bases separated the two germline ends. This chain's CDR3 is CASSLWGTLNQPQHF. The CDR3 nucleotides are TGTGCCAGCAGCTTATGGGGAACTCTCAATCAGCCCCAGCATTTT.

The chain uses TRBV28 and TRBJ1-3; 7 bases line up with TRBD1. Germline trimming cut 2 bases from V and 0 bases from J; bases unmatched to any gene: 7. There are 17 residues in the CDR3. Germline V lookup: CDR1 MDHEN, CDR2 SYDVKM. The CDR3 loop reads CASSLPQTGNSGNTIYF. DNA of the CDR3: TGTGCCAGCAGTTTACCCCAGACAGGGAACTCTGGAAACACCATATATTTT.

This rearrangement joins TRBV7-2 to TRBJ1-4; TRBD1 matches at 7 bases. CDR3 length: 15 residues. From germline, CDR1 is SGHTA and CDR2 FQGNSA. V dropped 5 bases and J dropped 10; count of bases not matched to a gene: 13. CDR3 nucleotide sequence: TGTGCCAGCAGCCCCGGGACAGTCTCCGGGGGAAAACTGTTTTTT. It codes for CASSPGTVSGGKLFF. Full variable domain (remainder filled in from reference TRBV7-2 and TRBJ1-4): GAGVSQSPSNKVTEKGKDVELRCDPISGHTALYWYRQSLGQGLEFLIYFQGNSAPDKSGLPSDRFSAERTGGSVSTLTIQRTQQEDSAVYLCASSPGTVSGGKLFFGSGTQLSVL.

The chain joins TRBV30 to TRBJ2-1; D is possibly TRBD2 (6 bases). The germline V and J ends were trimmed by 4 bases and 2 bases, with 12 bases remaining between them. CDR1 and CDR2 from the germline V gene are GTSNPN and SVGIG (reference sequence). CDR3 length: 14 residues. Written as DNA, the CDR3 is TGTGCCTGGACTAGCGTTAGGACCTACAATGAGCAGTTCTTC. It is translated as CAWTSVRTYNEQFF.

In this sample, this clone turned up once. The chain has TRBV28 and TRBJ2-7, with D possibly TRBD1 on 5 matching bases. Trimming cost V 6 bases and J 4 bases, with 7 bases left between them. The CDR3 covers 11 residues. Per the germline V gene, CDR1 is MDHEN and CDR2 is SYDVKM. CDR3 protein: CASSNRYEQYF. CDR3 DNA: TGTGCCAGCAGCAACAGGTACGAGCAGTACTTC.

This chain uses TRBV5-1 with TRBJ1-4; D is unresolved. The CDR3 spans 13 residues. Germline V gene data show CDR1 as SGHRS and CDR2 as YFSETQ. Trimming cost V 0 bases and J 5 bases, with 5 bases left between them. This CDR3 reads CASSLGGNEKLFF. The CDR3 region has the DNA TGCGCCAGCAGCTTGGGAGGCAATGAAAAACTGTTTTTT.

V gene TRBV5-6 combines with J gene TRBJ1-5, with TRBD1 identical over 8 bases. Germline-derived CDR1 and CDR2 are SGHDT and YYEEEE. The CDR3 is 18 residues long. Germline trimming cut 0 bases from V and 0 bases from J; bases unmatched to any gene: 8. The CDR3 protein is CASSLEGGQANSNQPQHF. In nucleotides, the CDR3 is TGTGCCAGCAGCTTGGAGGGGGGACAGGCAAATAGCAATCAGCCCCAGCATTTT. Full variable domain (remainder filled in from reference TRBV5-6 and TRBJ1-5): DAGVTQSPTHLIKTRGQQVTLRCSPKSGHDTVSWYQQALGQGPQFIFQYYEEEERQRGNFPDRFSGHQFPNYSSELNVNALLLGDSALYLCASSLEGGQANSNQPQHFGDGTRLSIL.

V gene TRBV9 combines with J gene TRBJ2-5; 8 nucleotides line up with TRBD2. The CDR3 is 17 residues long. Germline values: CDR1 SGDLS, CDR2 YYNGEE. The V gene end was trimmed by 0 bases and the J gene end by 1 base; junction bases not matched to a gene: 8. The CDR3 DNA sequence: TGTGCCAGCAGCGTAGATTCGGCGGGGGGCCTCCAAGAGACCCAGTACTTC. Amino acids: CASSVDSAGGLQETQYF.

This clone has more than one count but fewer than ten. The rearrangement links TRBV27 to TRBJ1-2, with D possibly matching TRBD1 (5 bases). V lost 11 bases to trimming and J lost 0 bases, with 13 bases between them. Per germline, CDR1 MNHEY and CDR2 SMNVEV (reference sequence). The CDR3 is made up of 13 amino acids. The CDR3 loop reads CAAGREANYGYTF. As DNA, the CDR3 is TGTGCCGCGGGCAGGGAAGCTAACTATGGCTACACCTTC.

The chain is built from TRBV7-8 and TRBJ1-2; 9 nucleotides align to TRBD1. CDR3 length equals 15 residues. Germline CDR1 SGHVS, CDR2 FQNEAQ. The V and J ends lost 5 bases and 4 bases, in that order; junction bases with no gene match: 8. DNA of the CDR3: TGTGCCAGCAGCCCAGGACAGGGGTACGGCTATGGCTACACCTTC. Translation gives CASSPGQGYGYGYTF.

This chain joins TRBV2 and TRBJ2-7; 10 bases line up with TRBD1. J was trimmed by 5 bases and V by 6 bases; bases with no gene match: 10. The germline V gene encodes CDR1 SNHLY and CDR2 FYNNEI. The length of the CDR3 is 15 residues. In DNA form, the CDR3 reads TGTGCCAGCAGACAGCCCGGGACAGGGGTCCACGAGCAGTACTTC. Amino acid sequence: CASRQPGTGVHEQYF.

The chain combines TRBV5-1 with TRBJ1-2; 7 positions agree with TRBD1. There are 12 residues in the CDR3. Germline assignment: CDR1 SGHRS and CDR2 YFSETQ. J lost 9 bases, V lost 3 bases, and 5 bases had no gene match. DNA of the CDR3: TGCGCCAGCAGCTCCGACAGGGCCCGCTACACCTTC. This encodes CASSSDRARYTF. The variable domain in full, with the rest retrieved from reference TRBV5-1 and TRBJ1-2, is KAGVTQTPRYLIKTRGQQVTLSCSPISGHRSVSWYQQTPGQGLQFLFEYFSETQRNKGNFPGRFSGRQFSNSRSEMNVSTLELGDSALYLCASSSDRARYTFGSGTRLTVV.

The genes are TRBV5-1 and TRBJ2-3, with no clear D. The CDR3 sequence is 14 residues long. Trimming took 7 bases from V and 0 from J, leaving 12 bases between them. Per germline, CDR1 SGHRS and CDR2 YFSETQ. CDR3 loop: CASSSSISTDTQYF. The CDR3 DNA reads TGCGCCAGCTCCTCCTCAATTAGCACAGATACGCAGTATTTT.

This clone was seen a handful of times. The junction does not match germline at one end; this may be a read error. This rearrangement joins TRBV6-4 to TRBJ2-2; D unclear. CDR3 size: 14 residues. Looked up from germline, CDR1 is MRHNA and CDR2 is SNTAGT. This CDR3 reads CATSLVVNTGELFF. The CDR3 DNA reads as TGTGCCACCAGTCTGGTGGTTAACACCGGGGAGCTGTTTTTT.

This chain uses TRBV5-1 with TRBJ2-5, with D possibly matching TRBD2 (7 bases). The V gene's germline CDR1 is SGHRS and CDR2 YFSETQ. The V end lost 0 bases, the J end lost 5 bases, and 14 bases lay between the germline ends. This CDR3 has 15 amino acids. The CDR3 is CASSLAGGPGETQYF. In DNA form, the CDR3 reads TGCGCCAGCAGCTTGGCGGGGGGCCCTGGGGAGACCCAGTACTTC.

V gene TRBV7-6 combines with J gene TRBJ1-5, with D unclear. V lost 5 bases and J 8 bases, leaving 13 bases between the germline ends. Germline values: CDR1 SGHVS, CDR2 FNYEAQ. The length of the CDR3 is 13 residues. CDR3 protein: CASSATLREPQHF. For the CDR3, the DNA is TGTGCCAGCAGCGCCACCCTGAGGGAGCCCCAGCATTTT.

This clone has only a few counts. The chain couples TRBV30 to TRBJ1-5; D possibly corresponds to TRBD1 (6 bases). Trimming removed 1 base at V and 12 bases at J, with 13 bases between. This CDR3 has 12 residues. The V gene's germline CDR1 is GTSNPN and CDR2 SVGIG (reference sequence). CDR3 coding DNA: TGTGCCTGGAGTGCAGGAGGGGGGCTCCAGCATTTT. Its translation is CAWSAGGGLQHF.

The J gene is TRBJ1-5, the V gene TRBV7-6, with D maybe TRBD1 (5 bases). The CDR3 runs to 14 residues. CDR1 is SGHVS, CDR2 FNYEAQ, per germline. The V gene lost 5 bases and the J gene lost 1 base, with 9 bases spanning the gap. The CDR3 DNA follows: TGTGCCAGCAGCCCTCAGGGAAGCAATCAGCCCCAGCATTTT. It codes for CASSPQGSNQPQHF.

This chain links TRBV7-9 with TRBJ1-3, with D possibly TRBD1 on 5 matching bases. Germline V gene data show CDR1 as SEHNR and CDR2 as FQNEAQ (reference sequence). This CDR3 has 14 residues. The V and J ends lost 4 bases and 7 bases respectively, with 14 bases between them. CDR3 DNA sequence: TGTGCCAGCAGCTACCTGGGGCTTCAGAACACCATATATTTT. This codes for CASSYLGLQNTIYF.

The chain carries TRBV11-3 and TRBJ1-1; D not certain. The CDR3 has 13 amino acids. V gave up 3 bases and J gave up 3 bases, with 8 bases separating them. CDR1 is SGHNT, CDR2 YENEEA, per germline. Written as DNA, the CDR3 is TGTGCCAGCAGCTTGTCCGTTTACACTGAAGCTTTCTTT. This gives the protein CASSLSVYTEAFF.

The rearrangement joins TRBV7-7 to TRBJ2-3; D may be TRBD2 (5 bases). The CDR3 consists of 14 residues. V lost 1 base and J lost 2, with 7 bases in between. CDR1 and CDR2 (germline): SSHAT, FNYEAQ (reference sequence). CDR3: CASSLGGPTDTQYF. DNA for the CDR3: TGTGCCAGCAGCTTAGGCGGGCCCACAGATACGCAGTATTTT.

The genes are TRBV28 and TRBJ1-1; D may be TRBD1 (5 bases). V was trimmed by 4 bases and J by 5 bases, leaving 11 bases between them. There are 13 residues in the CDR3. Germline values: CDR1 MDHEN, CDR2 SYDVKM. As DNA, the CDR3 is TGTGCCAGCAGTTCGACGCAGGGAACTGAAGCTTTCTTT. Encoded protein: CASSSTQGTEAFF.

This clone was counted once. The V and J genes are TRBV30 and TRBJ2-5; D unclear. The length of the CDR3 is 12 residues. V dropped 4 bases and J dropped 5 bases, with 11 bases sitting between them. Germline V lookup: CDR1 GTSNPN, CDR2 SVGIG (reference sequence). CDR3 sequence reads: CAWMPVWETQYF. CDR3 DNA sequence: TGTGCCTGGATGCCCGTGTGGGAGACCCAGTACTTC.

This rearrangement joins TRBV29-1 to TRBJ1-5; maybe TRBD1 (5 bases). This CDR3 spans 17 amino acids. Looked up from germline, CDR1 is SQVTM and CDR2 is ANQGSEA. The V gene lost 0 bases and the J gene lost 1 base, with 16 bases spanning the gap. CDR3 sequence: CSVEDLPDTASNQPQHF. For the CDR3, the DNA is TGCAGCGTTGAAGATCTGCCGGACACTGCCAGCAATCAGCCCCAGCATTTT.

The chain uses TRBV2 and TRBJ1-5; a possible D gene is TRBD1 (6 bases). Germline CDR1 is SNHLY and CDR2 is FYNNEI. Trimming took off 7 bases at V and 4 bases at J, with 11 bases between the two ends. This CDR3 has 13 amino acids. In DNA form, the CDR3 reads TGTGCCAGCATGGGCAGGGGAAATCAGCCCCAGCATTTT. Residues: CASMGRGNQPQHF.